Each of the 14 T cell receptor beta chains below was sequenced from the same sample in a study of identical twins' blood T cells. Via MiXCR, TCRdb re-called the 5' RACE reads, giving one row per CDR3 protein. The sample contains 350,000 to 400,000 distinct CDR3 sequences, under 30% of which appear only once. Sequences were obtained from PBMCs. Source of these receptors: a woman aged 18-49 years in good health.

This clonotype was picked up many times. This chain links TRBV20-1 with TRBJ2-7; TRBD2 aligns across 10 bases. V lost 0 bases, J lost 0 bases, and 8 bases stayed unmatched. This CDR3 comprises 17 residues. Germline CDR1 and CDR2: DFQATT and SNEGSKA (reference sequence). This chain's CDR3 is CSARDSYSGRSSYEQYF. The CDR3 DNA reads TGCAGTGCTAGAGATTCTTATAGCGGGAGGAGCTCCTACGAGCAGTACTTC.

The chain is built from TRBV6-6 and TRBJ1-1; perhaps TRBD1 as D (5 bases). Germline V CDR1 and CDR2: MNHNY, SVGAGI (reference sequence). The V and J ends lost 6 bases and 4 bases respectively, with 12 bases between them. This CDR3 spans 13 amino acids. DNA of the CDR3: TGTGCCAGCAGCCAAGGGGACGGCACTGAAGCTTTCTTT. This encodes CASSQGDGTEAFF.

The chain links TRBV11-2 to TRBJ2-1, with D possibly TRBD2 on 6 matching bases. The V gene's germline CDR1 is SGHAT and CDR2 FQNNGV. V dropped 6 bases and J dropped 4 bases, with 16 bases sitting between them. The CDR3 runs to 15 residues. The CDR3 is CASRLRENFYNEQFF. For the CDR3, the DNA is TGTGCCAGCAGACTTCGGGAGAACTTTTACAATGAGCAGTTCTTC. The full variable domain, its missing parts supplied by reference TRBV11-2 and TRBJ2-1, is EAGVAQSPRYKIIEKRQSVAFWCNPISGHATLYWYQQILGQGPKLLIQFQNNGVVDDSQLPKDRFSAERLKGVDSTLKIQPAKLEDSAVYLCASRLRENFYNEQFFGPGTRLTVL.

The chain joins TRBV7-6 to TRBJ2-1; D gene uncertain. Germline values: CDR1 SGHVS, CDR2 FNYEAQ. This CDR3 has 12 amino acids. V lost 1 base to trimming and J lost 11 bases, with 9 bases between them. The CDR3 nucleotides read TGTGCCAGCAGCTTAGTTCAGCGAAAGCAGTTCTTC. Residues: CASSLVQRKQFF.

The CDR3 region has the DNA TGTGCCAGCAGAGACAGGTACGGGTTGGGCAATCAGCCCCAGCATTTT. This sequence encodes CASRDRYGLGNQPQHF. This chain connects TRBV6-2 or TRBV6-3 to TRBJ1-5; maybe TRBD1 (6 bases). CDR1 and CDR2 (germline): MNHEY, SVGEGT. Trimming shortened V by 6 bases and J by 2 bases, and 17 bases separated the two germline ends. The CDR3 has 16 residues.

In the case of this clonotype: A junction boundary mismatches the germline segment, possibly from a read error. J is TRBJ2-1 and V is TRBV10-3, with D tentatively TRBD1 (6 bases). The CDR3 totals 15 residues. Per the germline V gene, CDR1 is ENHRY and CDR2 is SYGVKD. The CDR3 is CAISDLAGAHNEQLF. The CDR3 DNA reads TGTGCCATCAGTGACTTGGCAGGGGCACACAATGAGCAGCTCTTC.

V and J are TRBV7-2 and TRBJ1-3, with D possibly being TRBD1 (6 bases). The germline gives CDR1 SGHTA, CDR2 FQGNSA. Trimming took off 4 bases at V and 0 bases at J, with 13 bases between the two ends. CDR3 length: 16 amino acids. The CDR3 DNA sequence: TGTGCCAGCAGCTCCCGACAGGCGAGCTCTGGAAACACCATATATTTT. Amino acids: CASSSRQASSGNTIYF.

This clonotype was recorded at least ten times. V is TRBV20-1 and J is TRBJ2-1; TRBD1 matches 7 bases. Germline lookup yields CDR1 DFQATT and CDR2 SNEGSKA (reference sequence). The length of the CDR3 is 15 residues. V shed 6 bases, J shed 2 bases, and the junction held 10 bases outside the gene matches. The DNA for the CDR3 is TGCAGTGCCCCAGACAGGGAAACACCCTACAATGAGCAGTTCTTC. Translation gives CSAPDRETPYNEQFF.

The V call is TRBV9, the J call TRBJ1-1, with D hard to call. V lost 3 bases, J lost 0 bases, and 9 bases lay in between. CDR1 and CDR2 from the germline V gene are SGDLS and YYNGEE. There are 14 residues in the CDR3. For the CDR3, the DNA is TGTGCCAGCAGCGAAACGGCGATGAACACTGAAGCTTTCTTT. It specifies CASSETAMNTEAFF.

The chain is built from TRBV18 and TRBJ2-7; TRBD1 is a possible D gene (6 bases). Trimming removed 6 bases from V and 0 bases from J, with 12 bases in between. Germline CDR1 is KGHSH and CDR2 is LQKENI. The CDR3 is made up of 14 amino acids. CDR3: CASSRRDISYEQYF. The CDR3 DNA follows: TGTGCCAGCTCTCGCCGGGACATCTCCTACGAGCAGTACTTC.

This clonotype has only one observation. V is TRBV7-2 and J is TRBJ2-1; D is undetermined. Germline-derived CDR1 and CDR2 are SGHTA and FQGNSA. The V gene lost 3 bases and the J gene lost 6 bases, with 9 bases spanning the gap. There are 13 residues in the CDR3. In nucleotides, the CDR3 is TGTGCCAGCAGCTTCGGCGGTACCAATGAGCAGTTCTTC. It codes for CASSFGGTNEQFF.

This chain joins TRBV29-1 and TRBJ1-1, with 11 bases identical to TRBD1. Germline V gene sequence: CDR1 SQVTM, CDR2 ANQGSEA. Trimming at V came to 8 bases and at J to 1 base, leaving 15 bases not matched to a gene. The CDR3 length is 17 residues. CDR3 in DNA: TGCAGCACCTTTGGAGACCGGGACAGGGGGACGAACACTGAAGCTTTCTTT. Amino acids: CSTFGDRDRGTNTEAFF.

This clonotype was seen once. This may arise from a read error, as a much more abundant clone is one base away. V gene TRBV29-1 combines with J gene TRBJ2-5; D possibly corresponds to TRBD2 (5 bases). The CDR3 runs to 15 residues. Per the germline V gene, CDR1 is SQVTM and CDR2 is ANQGSEA. As DNA, the CDR3 is TGCCGCGCTGAGGGTCAAAGACTCTACCAAGAGACCCAGTACTTC. Protein: CRAEGQRLYQETQYF. The full variable domain, its missing parts supplied by reference TRBV29-1 and TRBJ2-5, is SAVISQKPSRDICQRGTSLTIQCQVDSQVTMMFWYRQQPGQSLTLIATANQGSEATYESGFVIDKFPISRPNLTFSTLTVSNMSPEDSSIYLCRAEGQRLYQETQYFGPGTRLLVL.

This clonotype was counted between two and nine times. V gene TRBV3-1 combines with J gene TRBJ2-1; 14 bases map to TRBD2. Losses at the gene ends were 0 bases for V and 1 base for J; bases not matched to a gene: 5. Germline assignment: CDR1 LGHDT and CDR2 YNNKEL (reference sequence). This CDR3 contains 19 residues. As DNA, the CDR3 is TGTGCCAGCAGCCAAGAAGGGACTAGCGGGAGTACGTCCTACAATGAGCAGTTCTTC. Translating it yields CASSQEGTSGSTSYNEQFF.